This is a list of T cell receptor beta chains from one sample in a study of regulatory T cells in long-lasting Graves disease. TCRdb fed the multiplex PCR reads into MiXCR, producing one record per CDR3 protein. The sample lists 350,000 to 500,000 distinct CDR3 sequences, roughly a fifth occurring once. Source: peripheral blood mononuclear cells (PBMCs), taken when the disease was refractory, from a patient treated with antithyroid drugs. The source is a female donor with Graves disease. Both conserved end residues are part of each CDR3. D genes are given only for firm matches. Where a row states a size, it is once, few, many or the class of an expanded clone; other rows omit it.

j_gene: TRBJ1-1; v_gene: TRBV4-1; abundance: NA; d_gene: NA; CDR3aa: CASSQDLVGTEAFF; CDR3nt: TGCGCCAGCAGCCAAGACCTAGTAGGGACTGAAGCTTTCTTT
j_gene: TRBJ1-3; v_gene: TRBV5-4; abundance: NA; d_gene: NA; CDR3aa: CASISIGHVGKPGNTIYF; CDR3nt: TGTGCCAGCATCTCCATAGGGCACGTAGGAAAACCTGGAAACACCATATATTTT
j_gene: TRBJ2-1; v_gene: TRBV20-1; abundance: few; d_gene: NA; CDR3aa: CSARSAEMTEQFF; CDR3nt: TGCAGTGCTAGATCGGCGGAGATGACTGAGCAGTTCTTC
j_gene: TRBJ2-1; v_gene: TRBV5-1; abundance: NA; d_gene: NA; CDR3aa: CASSFRDYNEQFF; CDR3nt: TGCGCCAGCAGCTTTCGGGATTACAATGAGCAGTTCTTC
j_gene: TRBJ2-1; v_gene: TRBV7-9; abundance: NA; d_gene: NA; CDR3aa: CASSRAGPPNEQFF; CDR3nt: TGTGCCAGCAGCAGGGCAGGACCCCCCAATGAGCAGTTCTTC
j_gene: TRBJ2-2; v_gene: TRBV28; abundance: many; d_gene: TRBD1; CDR3aa: CASSSSSTGGTGELFF; CDR3nt: TGTGCCAGCAGTTCCTCATCGACAGGGGGCACCGGGGAGCTGTTTTTT
j_gene: TRBJ2-7; v_gene: TRBV29-1; abundance: NA; d_gene: NA; CDR3aa: CSATNRVGRGFSYEQYF; CDR3nt: TGCAGCGCTACTAATAGGGTGGGACGAGGGTTCTCCTACGAGCAGTACTTC
j_gene: TRBJ2-5; v_gene: TRBV7-9; abundance: many; d_gene: NA; CDR3aa: CASSYRETEETQYF; CDR3nt: TGTGCCAGCAGCTACAGGGAAACCGAAGAGACCCAGTACTTC
j_gene: TRBJ2-7; v_gene: TRBV29-1; abundance: many; d_gene: TRBD1; CDR3aa: CSVVPQGSYEQYF; CDR3nt: TGCAGCGTTGTACCACAGGGGTCCTACGAGCAGTACTTC
j_gene: TRBJ1-6; v_gene: TRBV27; abundance: NA; d_gene: NA; CDR3aa: CASSPGQRANSPLHF; CDR3nt: TGTGCCAGCAGCCCGGGGCAAAGGGCTAATTCACCCCTCCACTTT
j_gene: TRBJ1-2; v_gene: TRBV20-1; abundance: many; d_gene: NA; CDR3aa: CSARDPGVNYGYTF; CDR3nt: TGCAGTGCTAGAGATCCGGGGGTCAACTATGGCTACACCTTC
j_gene: TRBJ2-6; v_gene: TRBV6-2/TRBV6-3; abundance: once; d_gene: NA; CDR3aa: CASRTTGSGANVLTF; CDR3nt: TGTGCCAGCAGGACTACAGGGTCTGGGGCCAACGTCCTGACTTTC
j_gene: TRBJ1-1; v_gene: TRBV18; abundance: NA; d_gene: TRBD1; CDR3aa: CASSPGGQGGIAEAFF; CDR3nt: TGTGCCAGCTCACCCGGGGGACAGGGGGGTATAGCTGAAGCTTTCTTT
j_gene: TRBJ2-4; v_gene: TRBV20-1; abundance: NA; d_gene: TRBD2; CDR3aa: CSARGTSGGGYF; CDR3nt: TGCAGTGCTAGAGGTACAAGCGGGGGGGGGTACTTC
j_gene: TRBJ2-7; v_gene: TRBV5-6; abundance: few; d_gene: NA; CDR3aa: CASSLGDGSYEQYF; CDR3nt: TGTGCCAGCAGCTTGGGGGACGGGTCCTACGAGCAGTACTTC
j_gene: TRBJ2-2; v_gene: TRBV9; abundance: NA; d_gene: NA; CDR3aa: CASSDQGDKNTGELFF; CDR3nt: TGTGCCAGCAGCGATCAGGGCGACAAAAACACCGGGGAGCTGTTTTTT
j_gene: TRBJ1-6; v_gene: TRBV5-1; abundance: few; d_gene: TRBD1; CDR3aa: CASRSGQGSNLSNSPLHF; CDR3nt: TGCGCCAGCAGGTCGGGACAGGGAAGCAACCTTTCTAATTCACCCCTCCACTTT
j_gene: TRBJ2-2; v_gene: TRBV9; abundance: few; d_gene: TRBD1; CDR3aa: CASSARGQGHGELFF; CDR3nt: TGTGCCAGCAGCGCCCGCGGACAGGGCCACGGGGAGCTGTTTTTT
j_gene: TRBJ1-5; v_gene: TRBV20-1; abundance: few; d_gene: TRBD1; CDR3aa: CSATDRGPQPQHF; CDR3nt: TGCAGTGCCACGGACAGGGGGCCTCAGCCCCAGCATTTT
j_gene: TRBJ2-1; v_gene: TRBV2; abundance: many; d_gene: NA; CDR3aa: CASSEGFGQFF; CDR3nt: TGTGCCAGCAGTGAGGGGTTCGGGCAGTTCTTC
j_gene: TRBJ2-7; v_gene: TRBV18; abundance: many; d_gene: TRBD2; CDR3aa: CASSPGTSVYEQYF; CDR3nt: TGTGCCAGCTCACCCGGGACTAGCGTCTACGAGCAGTACTTC
j_gene: TRBJ1-1; v_gene: TRBV28; abundance: many; d_gene: NA; CDR3aa: CASSFRRADTEAFF; CDR3nt: TGTGCCAGCAGTTTTCGGAGGGCAGACACTGAAGCTTTCTTT
j_gene: TRBJ1-1; v_gene: TRBV28; abundance: many; d_gene: NA; CDR3aa: CASSSREAFF; CDR3nt: TGTGCCAGCAGTTCGCGGGAGGCTTTCTTT
j_gene: TRBJ2-5; v_gene: TRBV2; abundance: many; d_gene: TRBD2; CDR3aa: CASNRGGPFFQETQYF; CDR3nt: TGTGCCAGCAATCGGGGGGGGCCGTTCTTCCAAGAGACCCAGTACTTC
j_gene: TRBJ2-5; v_gene: TRBV5-8; abundance: many; d_gene: NA; CDR3aa: CASSFRGVQETQYF; CDR3nt: TGTGCCAGCAGCTTCAGAGGGGTCCAAGAGACCCAGTACTTC
j_gene: TRBJ1-1; v_gene: TRBV5-1; abundance: NA; d_gene: NA; CDR3aa: CASSLRRQTNTEAFF; CDR3nt: TGCGCCAGCAGCTTGCGGAGACAGACGAACACTGAAGCTTTCTTT
j_gene: TRBJ1-6; v_gene: TRBV24-1; abundance: NA; d_gene: TRBD1; CDR3aa: CATSESTRGQKNSPLHF; CDR3nt: TGTGCCACCAGTGAGTCGACTAGGGGACAGAAAAATTCACCCCTCCACTTT
j_gene: TRBJ2-5; v_gene: TRBV7-9; abundance: NA; d_gene: NA; CDR3aa: CASSLVRGGRQETQYF; CDR3nt: TGTGCCAGCAGCTTAGTGCGGGGTGGTAGGCAAGAGACCCAGTACTTC
j_gene: TRBJ1-5; v_gene: TRBV28; abundance: many; d_gene: TRBD1; CDR3aa: CASSSPDRTFNQPQHF; CDR3nt: TGTGCCAGCAGTTCCCCGGACAGGACTTTCAATCAGCCCCAGCATTTT
j_gene: TRBJ1-1; v_gene: TRBV7-9; abundance: NA; d_gene: NA; CDR3aa: CASLPPWENTEAFF; CDR3nt: TGTGCCAGTCTCCCCCCGTGGGAGAACACTGAAGCTTTCTTT
j_gene: TRBJ2-5; v_gene: TRBV5-1; abundance: NA; d_gene: TRBD2; CDR3aa: CASSLTGLADQETQYF; CDR3nt: TGCGCCAGCAGCTTGACGGGACTAGCGGACCAAGAGACCCAGTACTTC
j_gene: TRBJ2-7; v_gene: TRBV15; abundance: NA; d_gene: NA; CDR3aa: CATGRFQGYEQYF; CDR3nt: TGTGCCACCGGGAGATTTCAAGGGTACGAGCAGTACTTC
j_gene: TRBJ1-1; v_gene: TRBV20-1; abundance: NA; d_gene: TRBD1; CDR3aa: CSASLNRGDTEAFF; CDR3nt: TGCAGTGCTTCACTAAACAGGGGAGACACTGAAGCTTTCTTT
j_gene: TRBJ2-7; v_gene: TRBV6-1; abundance: NA; d_gene: NA; CDR3aa: CASGGRLEQYF; CDR3nt: TGTGCCAGTGGAGGTAGGCTCGAGCAGTACTTC
j_gene: TRBJ2-2; v_gene: TRBV2; abundance: many; d_gene: TRBD1; CDR3aa: CASNSGQEGTGELFF; CDR3nt: TGTGCCAGCAATTCGGGACAGGAGGGCACCGGGGAGCTGTTTTTT
j_gene: TRBJ2-1; v_gene: TRBV27; abundance: many; d_gene: TRBD2; CDR3aa: CASSIDSGKSYNEQFF; CDR3nt: TGCGCCAGCAGTATCGACAGCGGGAAGTCCTACAATGAGCAGTTCTTC